These 5 T cell receptor beta chains came from one sample sequenced in a study of T cell changes during pregnancy in multiple sclerosis. Using immunoSEQ multiplex PCR, the repertoire was profiled, and TCRdb retains in-frame clones only, with some absent. The sample carries roughly 110,000 clones, more than 85% recorded once. This sample comprised peripheral blood, obtained in the third trimester of pregnancy. The receptors stem from a female donor with multiple sclerosis, enrolled in a pregnancy study.

The V gene is TRBV19, the J gene TRBJ1-2; tentative D call: TRBD1 (6 bases). Trimming removed 6 bases at V and 2 bases at J, with 22 bases between. The length of the CDR3 is 17 residues. CDR1 is LNHDA, CDR2 SQIVND, per germline (reference sequence). The DNA of the CDR3 is TGTGCCAGTAGCCCAGGGGTACGCTTATCTTCGAACTATGGCTACACCTTC. This sequence encodes CASSPGVRLSSNYGYTF.

The chain combines TRBV2 with TRBJ2-5, with TRBD1 matching 8 bases. Germline V gene sequence: CDR1 SNHLY, CDR2 FYNNEI. Germline trimming cut 6 bases from V and 6 bases from J; bases unmatched to any gene: 9. The CDR3 extends over 14 amino acids. Here the CDR3 reads CASRLDRESKTQYF. DNA for the CDR3: TGTGCCAGCAGGTTGGACAGGGAGAGCAAGACCCAGTACTTC.

The gene calls are TRBV19 and TRBJ2-2, with a tentative D call TRBD1 (6 bases). CDR1 LNHDA and CDR2 SQIVND come from the germline V gene (reference sequence). This CDR3 comprises 13 residues. The ends were cut back, 3 bases at V and 7 bases at J, with 9 bases in the middle. Written as DNA, the CDR3 is TGTGCCAGTAGTATTACAGGGTACGGGGAGCTGTTTTTT. This sequence encodes CASSITGYGELFF.

The rearrangement links TRBV25-1 to TRBJ1-3; 8 bases fit TRBD1. The CDR3 contains 13 residues. Germline CDR1 MGHDK, CDR2 SYGVNS. The J segment lost 8 bases and the V segment lost 7 bases, leaving 7 bases of the junction unmatched. CDR3 coding DNA: TGTGCCAGCAATATACAGGGGGGAGACACCATATATTTT. Protein: CASNIQGGDTIYF.

This clone was detected only once. The chain joins TRBV6-1 to TRBJ1-5; D uncertain. The CDR3 is made up of 14 amino acids. The V end was cut by 1 base, the J end by 8 bases, with 12 bases between. Germline V lookup: CDR1 MNHNS, CDR2 SASEGT. CDR3 in DNA: TGTGCCAGCAGTGAAGGTGGCAGGAGGGAGCCCCAGCATTTT. It is translated as CASSEGGRREPQHF.